What follows describes a single T cell receptor beta chain. This specimen comes from a study of blood T cell repertoires in COVID-19. About the study: There were acute and convalescent COVID-19 samples, and they came from the United States, Italy and Spain. T cells, B-cell-depleted T cells, or PBMCs supplied cDNA or gDNA.

There are 18 residues in the CDR3. The germline gives CDR1 MNHEY, CDR2 SMNVEV (reference sequence). Between the trimmed V and J ends, which lost 1 base and 0 bases, there was a span of 15 bases. In the original analysis: Estimated nucleated cell counts came from reference gene primer amplification. Profiling relied on immunoSEQ multiplex PCR, and the TCRdb table lists in-frame clones only, not all of them. V and J calls and clone size are given by that table; D and trimming were obtained from the DNA. The sample lists over 200,000 clones, approximately 86% occurring once. Sequences were obtained from peripheral blood. This chain links TRBV27 with TRBJ1-4; possibly TRBD1 for D (5 bases). The sequence was collected from a woman in her twenties or thirties who had recovered from COVID-19. CDR3 in DNA: TGTGCCAGCAGTTTATTTCCAGGGCCACGAGCAACTAATGAAAAACTGTTTTTT. Amino acid sequence: CASSLFPGPRATNEKLFF.